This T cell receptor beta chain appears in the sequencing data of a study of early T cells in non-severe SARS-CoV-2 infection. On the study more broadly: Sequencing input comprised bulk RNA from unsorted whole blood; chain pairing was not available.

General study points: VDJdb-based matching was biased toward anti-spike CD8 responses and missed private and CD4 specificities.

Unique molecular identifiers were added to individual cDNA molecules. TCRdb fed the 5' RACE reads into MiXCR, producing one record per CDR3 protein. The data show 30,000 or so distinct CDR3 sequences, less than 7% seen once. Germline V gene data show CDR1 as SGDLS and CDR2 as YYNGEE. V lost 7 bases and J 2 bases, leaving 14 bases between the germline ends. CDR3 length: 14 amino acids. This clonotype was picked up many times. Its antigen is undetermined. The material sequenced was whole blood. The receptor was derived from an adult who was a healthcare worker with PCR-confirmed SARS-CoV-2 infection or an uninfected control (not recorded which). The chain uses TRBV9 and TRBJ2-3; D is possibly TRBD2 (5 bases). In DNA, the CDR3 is TGTGCCAGCGCCCTGTCGGGGTCCACAGATACGCAGTATTTT. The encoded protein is CASALSGSTDTQYF. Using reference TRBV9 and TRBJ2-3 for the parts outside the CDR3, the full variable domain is DSGVTQTPKHLITATGQRVTLRCSPRSGDLSVYWYQQSLDQGLQFLIQYYNGEERAKGNILERFSAQQFPDLHSELNLSSLELGDSALYFCASALSGSTDTQYFGPGTRLTVL.